These T cell receptor beta chains were read from a single sample in a study of T cells in tuberculosis. The repertoire was sequenced with immunoSEQ multiplex PCR; TCRdb's copy has only in-frame clones and lacks some. Of fewer than 35,000 clones in the sample, approximately 94% were seen once. The sample was PBMCs. These receptor sequences come from a donor between 10 and 35 years old with latent tuberculosis or without tuberculosis infection. The CDR3 runs from the conserved cysteine through the conserved F or W. A D gene is named only where the DNA matches it firmly. The size field is filled for only some rows; it gives once, few, many or a size class.

>TRBJ2-7|once|TRBD2|TRBV27
CASSPGLAGGYEGPNEQYF
TGTGCCAGCAGTCCCGGACTAGCGGGAGGGTACGAGGGACCGAACGAGCAGTACTTC
>TRBJ1-4|NA|NA|TRBV28
CASSFWGQGKGSKLFF
TGTGCCAGCAGTTTTTGGGGGCAGGGGAAGGGTTCAAAACTGTTTTTT
>TRBJ1-1|NA|NA|TRBV7-8
CASSLDSPDTEAFF
TGTGCCAGCAGCTTAGATTCCCCCGACACTGAAGCTTTCTTT
>TRBJ2-7|NA|TRBD2|TRBV5-1
CASSLDRGLAREQYF
TGCGCCAGCAGCTTGGATAGAGGACTAGCGAGGGAGCAGTACTTC
>TRBJ1-5|once|NA|TRBV7-9
CASSPASRASNQPQHF
TGTGCCAGCAGCCCCGCGTCCAGGGCAAGCAATCAGCCCCAGCATTTT
>TRBJ2-7|NA|NA|TRBV7-8
CASSLARAESSYEQYF
TGTGCCAGCAGCTTAGCGAGGGCGGAGAGCTCCTACGAGCAGTACTTC
>TRBJ2-4|NA|NA|TRBV6-1
CASTRTRGAKNIQYF
TGTGCCAGCACCCGGACGCGCGGGGCCAAAAACATTCAGTACTTC
>TRBJ1-1|NA|TRBD1|TRBV27
CASSPIGTGRNEAFF
TGTGCCAGCAGCCCGATAGGGACAGGGCGAAATGAAGCTTTCTTT
>TRBJ2-7|NA|TRBD2|TRBV2
CASSLGLAGTYEQYF
TGTGCCAGCAGTCTCGGACTAGCGGGAACCTACGAGCAGTACTTC
>TRBJ1-1|NA|NA|TRBV28
CASSYQGFGAFF
TGTGCCAGCAGTTACCAGGGGTTTGGAGCTTTCTTT
>TRBJ2-7|NA|TRBD2|TRBV23-1
CASSRSDREGGQYF
TGCGCCAGCAGTCGGTCCGATAGGGAGGGTGGGCAGTACTTC
>TRBJ2-2|NA|NA|TRBV6-5
CASSYSWNTGELFF
TGTGCCAGCAGTTACTCCTGGAACACCGGGGAGCTGTTTTTT
>TRBJ2-1|NA|NA|TRBV19
CASTRTDYNEQFF
TGTGCCAGTACCAGGACAGACTACAATGAGCAGTTCTTC
>TRBJ2-3|once|TRBD2|TRBV13
CASSLLAGGGVDTQYF
TGTGCCAGCAGCTTACTAGCGGGAGGGGGCGTAGATACGCAGTATTTT
>TRBJ2-3|NA|NA|TRBV6-4
CASSPELFDTQYF
TGTGCCAGCAGTCCCGAACTCTTCGATACGCAGTATTTT
>TRBJ2-5|NA|NA|TRBV29-1
CSYSVELETQYF
TGCAGCTATTCGGTGGAGTTGGAGACCCAGTACTTC
>TRBJ1-2|NA|NA|TRBV27
CASSPRRDSGGYTF
TGTGCCAGCAGTCCGAGGCGGGATTCGGGTGGCTACACCTTC
>TRBJ1-5|NA|NA|TRBV19
CASRGEGNQPQHF
TGTGCCAGCAGGGGTGAAGGCAATCAGCCCCAGCATTTT
>TRBJ2-7|NA|TRBD2|TRBV9
CASSVEGGPDEQYF
TGTGCCAGCAGCGTAGAGGGAGGGCCCGACGAGCAGTACTTC
>TRBJ2-7|NA|NA|TRBV27
CASSPRNTGYTEQYF
TGTGCCAGCAGTCCACGTAACACAGGGTATACCGAGCAGTACTTC
>TRBJ1-1|NA|NA|TRBV6-1
CASSFREADTEAFF
TGTGCCAGCAGTTTTCGGGAGGCCGACACTGAAGCTTTCTTT
>TRBJ1-1|NA|NA|TRBV10-3
CAIRKELGEAFF
TGTGCCATCAGGAAGGAGCTTGGGGAAGCTTTCTTT
>TRBJ2-7|NA|TRBD1|TRBV25-1
CASSDTGQGPNEQYF
TGTGCCAGCAGTGATACTGGACAGGGCCCTAACGAGCAGTACTTC
>TRBJ2-7|once|TRBD2|TRBV5-6
CASSLVAGYEQYF
TGTGCCAGCAGCTTGGTAGCGGGCTACGAGCAGTACTTC
>TRBJ2-1|NA|NA|TRBV5-1
CASSLGSSSYNEQFF
TGCGCCAGCAGCTTGGGGAGTTCCTCCTACAATGAGCAGTTCTTC
>TRBJ1-2|once|TRBD1|TRBV5-1
CASSEVTGVGGYTF
TGCGCCAGCAGCGAAGTTACAGGGGTCGGTGGCTACACCTTC
>TRBJ2-7|once|TRBD1|TRBV27
CASRQGAAYEQYF
TGTGCCAGTAGACAGGGGGCGGCCTACGAGCAGTACTTC
>TRBJ2-1|NA|NA|TRBV5-1
CASSLGTSLNYNEQFF
TGCGCCAGCAGCTTAGGGACTTCCTTAAACTACAATGAGCAGTTCTTC
>TRBJ2-7|NA|TRBD2|TRBV7-6
CASSLVSSGSTQYF
TGTGCCAGCAGCTTAGTTTCGAGCGGGAGCACACAGTACTTC
>TRBJ2-1|NA|TRBD2|TRBV7-9
CASILNVGGEQFF
TGTGCCAGCATCCTAAACGTGGGGGGGGAGCAGTTCTTC
>TRBJ2-5|NA|NA|TRBV6-6
CASSNRVNQETQYF
TGTGCCAGCAGCAACAGGGTAAACCAAGAGACCCAGTACTTC
>TRBJ2-1|NA|TRBD2|TRBV6-4
CASSVGGRRNEQFF
TGTGCCAGCAGTGTGGGCGGGAGGAGAAATGAGCAGTTCTTC
>TRBJ2-7|NA|TRBD1|TRBV5-1
CASSFASGQGGEQYF
TGCGCCAGCAGCTTTGCCTCGGGACAGGGGGGCGAGCAGTACTTC
>TRBJ2-6|NA|NA|TRBV27
CASTPIGGANVLTF
TGTGCCAGCACCCCTATCGGGGGGGCCAACGTCCTGACTTTC
>TRBJ1-3|NA|NA|TRBV7-6
CASSPQWSAGNTIYF
TGTGCCAGCAGCCCACAGTGGTCGGCTGGAAACACCATATATTTT
>TRBJ2-5|NA|NA|TRBV20-1
CSASPKETQYF
TGCAGTGCTAGCCCAAAAGAGACCCAGTACTTC
>TRBJ1-2|NA|NA|TRBV27
CASSPDSKNYGYTF
TGTGCCAGCAGTCCGGACAGCAAGAACTATGGCTACACCTTC
>TRBJ2-1|NA|TRBD2|TRBV11-3
CASSSRLARFNEQFF
TGTGCCAGCAGCTCCAGACTAGCGAGATTCAATGAGCAGTTCTTC
>TRBJ2-7|NA|NA|TRBV14
CASSQDLSEQYF
TGTGCCAGCAGCCAAGATCTGTCCGAGCAGTACTTC
>TRBJ1-2|NA|TRBD1|TRBV5-1
CASSGGTGEAFNYGYTF
TGCGCCAGCAGCGGTGGGACAGGGGAGGCCTTTAACTATGGCTACACCTTC
>TRBJ2-2|NA|NA|TRBV19
CASSPLEGEAGELFF
TGTGCCAGTAGTCCCCTCGAGGGAGAGGCCGGGGAGCTGTTTTTT
>TRBJ1-2|NA|TRBD1|TRBV7-9
CASTQLEGGRGTGNYGYTF
TGTGCCAGCACCCAACTGGAAGGCGGCAGGGGGACGGGAAACTATGGCTACACCTTC
>TRBJ1-2|NA|TRBD1|TRBV27
CASSSPTGNYGYTF
TGTGCCAGCAGTTCCCCGACAGGGAACTATGGCTACACCTTC
>TRBJ1-2|NA|NA|TRBV11-2
CASSPGPGGYGYTF
TGTGCCAGCAGCCCGGGACCGGGAGGTTATGGCTACACCTTC
>TRBJ1-5|NA|TRBD1|TRBV28
CASNEAGQVSNQPQHF
TGTGCCAGCAACGAAGCGGGACAGGTTAGCAATCAGCCCCAGCATTTT
>TRBJ2-4|NA|TRBD2|TRBV6-1
CASSEPGLARGGNIQYF
TGTGCCAGCAGTGAACCCGGACTAGCAAGGGGCGGGAACATTCAGTACTTC
>TRBJ2-2|few|TRBD2|TRBV7-3
CASSPKVTSGVTGELFF
TGTGCCAGCAGCCCCAAAGTAACTAGCGGAGTCACCGGGGAGCTGTTTTTT
>TRBJ2-7|NA|TRBD2|TRBV13
CASSHRTSGEAPREQYF
TGTGCCAGCAGCCACCGGACTAGCGGGGAGGCGCCTCGGGAGCAGTACTTC
>TRBJ2-3|NA|NA|TRBV15
CATRNIGKLSPDTQYF
TGTGCCACCAGGAACATCGGGAAACTATCGCCAGATACGCAGTATTTT
>TRBJ2-1|NA|NA|TRBV11-2
CASSLGRGTYNEQFF
TGTGCCAGCAGCCTTGGCCGGGGTACCTACAATGAGCAGTTCTTC
>TRBJ2-3|NA|TRBD2|TRBV2
CASSGRERATDTQYF
TGTGCCAGCAGCGGGCGGGAGAGGGCAACAGATACGCAGTATTTT